The 7 T cell receptor beta chains below were found in one sample sequenced in a study of graft-versus-host responses after intestinal transplantation. TCRdb's table, derived via immunoSEQ multiplex PCR, lists solely in-frame clones and lacks some. The sample comprises about 6,900 clones, 31% of which are singletons, and 6% rests with the top ten. Irradiated, violet-dye-labeled stimulators (around 200,000) were plated alongside around 200,000 CFSE-labeled responders. Sequences were derived from alloreactive CD8+ T cells from a mixed lymphocyte reaction culture, sampled before transplantation. Noted subset: CFSE-low proliferating T cells sorted from roughly six-day pre-transplant mixed lymphocyte reaction (GvH or HvG direction). These receptor sequences come from a human patient who was an organ donor for intestinal transplantation.

As regards this clone: A read error may produce the germline difference seen at one junction end. This chain connects TRBV2 to TRBJ1-5, with 7 bases identical to TRBD1. The CDR3 spans 16 residues. Germline V lookup: CDR1 SNHLY, CDR2 FYNNEI. CDR3 in DNA: TGTGCCGGCAGTGAAGGGGGCATAGAGTTCAATCAGCCCCAGCATTTT. Its protein product is CAGSEGGIEFNQPQHF.

CDR3 loop: CASSVGQGVSLFDYGYTF. The CDR3 DNA reads as TGTGCCAGCAGCGTGGGACAGGGGGTTTCCCTCTTTGACTATGGCTACACCTTC. The chain has TRBV9 and TRBJ1-2; 11 bases line up with TRBD1. With 2 bases clipped from V and 3 bases from J, the junction kept 12 bases outside the gene matches. The CDR3 runs 18 residues. From germline, CDR1 is SGDLS and CDR2 YYNGEE.

Sample share makes this clone medium-sized (0.01 to 0.1%). The chain combines TRBV5-1 with TRBJ2-2; D call uncertain. The CDR3 spans 15 residues. Germline CDR1 is SGHRS and CDR2 is YFSETQ. V was trimmed by 4 bases and J by 0 bases, leaving 10 bases between them. CDR3 sequence reads: CASSLHLSNTGELFF. Written as DNA, the CDR3 is TGCGCCAGCAGCCTACACTTATCGAACACCGGGGAGCTGTTTTTT.

The rearrangement uses TRBV15 and TRBJ1-1; possible D gene TRBD1, 5 bases. The germline gives CDR1 LNHNV, CDR2 YYDKDF (reference sequence). The V gene lost 5 bases and the J gene lost 2 bases, with 21 bases spanning the gap. The CDR3 runs 17 residues. The CDR3: CATSRTLIVTGNTEAFF. CDR3 in DNA: TGTGCCACCAGCCGAACCCTCATCGTCACAGGAAACACTGAAGCTTTCTTT.

This chain uses TRBV9 with TRBJ1-4; 7 bases map to TRBD1. Germline V gene data show CDR1 as SGDLS and CDR2 as YYNGEE. The CDR3 runs 15 residues. V lost 0 bases, J lost 8 bases, and 7 bases stayed unmatched. CDR3 nucleotides: TGTGCCAGCAGCGTAGGGCAGGGGGGTAGGGAAAAACTGTTTTTT. The encoded protein is CASSVGQGGREKLFF.

This rearrangement joins TRBV9 to TRBJ2-3, with D perhaps TRBD1 or TRBD2 (5 bases each). This CDR3 is 16 amino acids long. Germline CDR1 and CDR2: SGDLS and YYNGEE. Trimming pared 3 bases from V and 3 bases from J, leaving 17 bases between. The CDR3 DNA reads as TGTGCCAGCAGCGAGGGCCCCATAGGGACGACAGATACGCAGTATTTT. As protein: CASSEGPIGTTDTQYF.

This clone turned up a few times. V and J are TRBV4-2 and TRBJ1-1; D call uncertain. The CDR3 is 15 residues long. Germline values: CDR1 LGHNA, CDR2 YNFKEQ. The V end lost 0 bases, the J end lost 1 base, and 9 bases lay between the germline ends. The CDR3 sequence: CASSQDEAKNTEAFF. The CDR3 DNA is TGTGCCAGCAGCCAAGATGAGGCGAAGAACACTGAAGCTTTCTTT.